The entry below describes one T cell receptor beta chain. This entry belongs to a study of blood T cell repertoires in COVID-19. Overall study context: Sample material is recorded as cDNA or gDNA derived from T cells, B-cell-depleted T cells, or PBMCs.

Germline lookup yields CDR1 SGHDN and CDR2 FVKESK. The V end was cut by 0 bases, the J end by 1 base, with 3 bases between. The CDR3 has 13 residues. Per the authors' pipeline: Researchers report that nucleated cell counts were estimated from reference gene primer amplification. Assay used: immunoSEQ multiplex PCR; TCRdb lists only in-frame clones, some missing. V and J calls and clone size are those listed in that table; D and trimming were worked out from the DNA. The data contain 130,000 to 150,000 clones, 75% to 85% of them singletons. Sequencing used peripheral blood. This receptor was obtained from a man aged 55 to 70 with active or convalescent COVID-19. The chain recombines TRBV14 with TRBJ2-5; D is unclear. The DNA of the CDR3 is TGTGCCAGCAGCCAAGACCTCCAAGAGACCCAGTACTTC. Translated: CASSQDLQETQYF.